This is a list of T cell receptor beta chains from one sample in a study of blood T cells in healthy people across ages. TCRdb itself ran the 5' RACE reads through MiXCR, one entry per CDR3 protein. This table holds approximately 730,000 distinct CDR3 sequences, 40% to 65% found once. Specimen: blood. The origin of the receptors is an elderly man in good health. CDR3s include the opening cysteine and the closing phenylalanine or tryptophan. D genes are given only for firm matches. Size is stated for part of the rows, as once, few or many counts, or as a class when the clone is expanded.

V: TRBV4-2; size: .; D: TRBD2; J: TRBJ2-3; CDR3: CASSQDTSGGIHRYAYF; DNA: TGTGCCAGCAGCCAAGATACCAGCGGGGGGATCCACAGATACGCGTATTTT
V: TRBV20-1; size: .; D: .; J: TRBJ2-5; CDR3: CSALKGSAKETQYF; DNA: TGCAGTGCTCTGAAGGGGAGTGCGAAAGAGACCCAGTACTTC
V: TRBV5-1; size: .; D: TRBD1; J: TRBJ2-7; CDR3: CASSFNRDRRYEQYF; DNA: TGCGCCAGCAGCTTTAACCGGGACAGACGATACGAGCAGTACTTC
V: TRBV7-2; size: .; D: .; J: TRBJ2-5; CDR3: CASSVGAPQETQYF; DNA: TGTGCCAGCAGCGTAGGGGCCCCGCAAGAGACCCAGTACTTC
V: TRBV5-1; size: few; D: TRBD1; J: TRBJ1-2; CDR3: CASSQGQGVAGYTF; DNA: TGCGCCAGCAGCCAGGGACAGGGGGTCGCTGGCTACACCTTC
V: TRBV7-2; size: .; D: TRBD1; J: TRBJ2-3; CDR3: CASSLGQGRHRYAYF; DNA: TGTGCCAGCAGCTTAGGACAGGGTCGGCACAGATACGCGTATTTT
V: TRBV12-3/TRBV12-4; size: .; D: .; J: TRBJ2-1; CDR3: CASHSIGVYNEQFF; DNA: TGTGCCAGCCACTCGATTGGGGTATACAATGAGCAGTTCTTC
V: TRBV28; size: .; D: .; J: TRBJ2-3; CDR3: CASVGGGTDTQYF; DNA: TGTGCCAGCGTTGGCGGGGGCACAGATACGCAGTATTTT
V: TRBV28; size: .; D: .; J: TRBJ2-6; CDR3: CASMGSSGANVLTF; DNA: TGTGCCAGCATGGGGAGCTCTGGGGCCAACGTCCTGACTTTC
V: TRBV5-1; size: few; D: TRBD1; J: TRBJ2-7; CDR3: CASSIRGQYEQYF; DNA: TGCGCCAGCAGCATAAGGGGACAGTACGAGCAGTACTTC
V: TRBV5-5; size: few; D: TRBD2; J: TRBJ2-3; CDR3: CASSLAAYPLWASGSTDTQYF; DNA: TGTGCCAGCAGCCTGGCAGCATATCCCTTGTGGGCTAGCGGGAGCACAGATACGCAGTATTTT
V: TRBV4-1; size: .; D: .; J: TRBJ2-1; CDR3: CASSHDAQASYNEQFF; DNA: TGCGCCAGCAGCCACGATGCGCAGGCGAGCTACAATGAGCAGTTCTTC
V: TRBV18; size: .; D: TRBD2; J: TRBJ2-3; CDR3: CASSPISGSADTQYF; DNA: TGTGCCAGCTCACCAATAAGCGGGAGCGCAGATACGCAGTATTTT
V: TRBV27; size: .; D: TRBD1; J: TRBJ2-3; CDR3: CASSLKGGNQPQYF; DNA: TGTGCCAGCAGTTTAAAAGGGGGCAATCAGCCCCAGTATTTT
V: TRBV14; size: .; D: TRBD2; J: TRBJ2-3; CDR3: CASSRRMLASGSTDTQYF; DNA: TGTGCCAGCAGCCGGAGGATGCTGGCTAGCGGGAGCACAGATACGCAGTATTTT
V: TRBV11-2; size: few; D: .; J: TRBJ2-5; CDR3: CASSLSGQTQYF; DNA: TGTGCCAGCAGCTTATCCGGACAAACCCAGTACTTC
V: TRBV27; size: .; D: .; J: TRBJ2-1; CDR3: CASSSGFSSEQFF; DNA: TGTGCCAGCAGTTCCGGGTTCAGCAGTGAGCAGTTCTTC
V: TRBV29-1; size: few; D: TRBD2; J: TRBJ2-7; CDR3: CSGGLAGTTPSHEQYF; DNA: TGCAGCGGCGGACTAGCGGGAACTACCCCATCCCACGAGCAGTACTTC
V: TRBV6-6; size: few; D: .; J: TRBJ2-1; CDR3: CASSYSSRSDEQFF; DNA: TGTGCCAGCAGTTACTCATCCAGGTCCGATGAGCAGTTCTTC
V: TRBV30; size: .; D: .; J: TRBJ1-1; CDR3: CAWSQGQDTEAFF; DNA: TGTGCCTGGAGTCAGGGCCAGGACACTGAAGCTTTCTTT
V: TRBV29-1; size: .; D: TRBD1; J: TRBJ2-1; CDR3: CSVESDRAREQFF; DNA: TGCAGCGTTGAAAGTGACAGGGCACGGGAGCAGTTCTTC
V: TRBV14; size: .; D: .; J: TRBJ2-5; CDR3: CASGKGAETQYF; DNA: TGTGCCAGCGGGAAAGGGGCTGAGACCCAGTACTTC
V: TRBV5-1; size: few; D: TRBD2; J: TRBJ2-1; CDR3: CASSSGLAGSDNEQFF; DNA: TGCGCCAGCAGCTCGGGACTAGCGGGGTCGGACAATGAGCAGTTCTTC
V: TRBV20-1; size: once; D: .; J: TRBJ1-4; CDR3: CSARGVKQGKLFF; DNA: TGCAGTGCTAGAGGGGTAAAACAGGGAAAACTGTTTTTT
V: TRBV7-2; size: .; D: TRBD1; J: TRBJ1-6; CDR3: CASSLVGQGYSPLHF; DNA: TGTGCCAGCAGCTTAGTAGGACAGGGTTATTCACCCCTCCACTTT
V: TRBV20-1; size: .; D: .; J: TRBJ1-1; CDR3: CSQAKGTATEAFF; DNA: TGCAGTCAAGCTAAGGGGACTGCCACTGAAGCTTTCTTT
V: TRBV30; size: .; D: TRBD2; J: TRBJ2-3; CDR3: CAWNHPLAAEHRYAYF; DNA: TGTGCCTGGAATCATCCACTAGCGGCCGAGCACAGATACGCGTATTTT
V: TRBV20-1; size: .; D: TRBD2; J: TRBJ2-7; CDR3: CSVFPGTSGTEQYF; DNA: TGCAGTGTCTTCCCCGGGACTAGCGGGACCGAGCAGTACTTC
V: TRBV20-1; size: .; D: TRBD1; J: TRBJ1-2; CDR3: CSASHYRGQARYGYTF; DNA: TGCAGTGCTAGTCACTATCGGGGACAGGCGCGCTATGGCTACACCTTC
V: TRBV20-1; size: .; D: .; J: TRBJ2-7; CDR3: CSASRVVDGGEQYF; DNA: TGCAGTGCCTCCAGAGTAGTGGATGGGGGGGAGCAGTACTTC
V: TRBV7-9; size: once; D: .; J: TRBJ2-7; CDR3: CASSFFSSYEQYF; DNA: TGTGCCAGCAGCTTTTTCTCCTCCTACGAGCAGTACTTC
V: TRBV29-1; size: few; D: .; J: TRBJ2-7; CDR3: CSVSGDGLSYEQYF; DNA: TGCAGCGTTTCCGGGGACGGACTTTCCTACGAGCAGTACTTC
V: TRBV6-6; size: .; D: .; J: TRBJ2-5; CDR3: CASSYPRGLQETQYF; DNA: TGTGCCAGCAGTTACCCTAGGGGTTTGCAAGAGACCCAGTACTTC
V: TRBV20-1; size: .; D: .; J: TRBJ2-5; CDR3: CSALAGKETQYF; DNA: TGCAGTGCCCTCGCCGGGAAAGAGACCCAGTACTTC
V: TRBV12-3/TRBV12-4; size: few; D: .; J: TRBJ1-1; CDR3: CASSYGSGTEAFF; DNA: TGTGCCAGCAGTTACGGGTCTGGGACTGAAGCTTTCTTT
V: TRBV2; size: .; D: TRBD1; J: TRBJ1-5; CDR3: CASSDRDRGHF; DNA: TGTGCCAGCAGCGACAGGGACCGGGGGCATTTT
V: TRBV12-3/TRBV12-4; size: few; D: TRBD1; J: TRBJ2-5; CDR3: CASSGTGPKTQYF; DNA: TGTGCCAGCAGTGGGACAGGGCCGAAGACCCAGTACTTC
V: TRBV7-3; size: .; D: TRBD1; J: TRBJ2-1; CDR3: CASSLTSRGHHNEQFF; DNA: TGTGCCAGCAGCTTAACGAGCAGGGGGCACCACAATGAGCAGTTCTTC
V: TRBV5-1; size: few; D: TRBD2; J: TRBJ2-1; CDR3: CASSQPASGLYNEQFF; DNA: TGCGCCAGCAGCCAACCCGCTAGCGGCCTATACAATGAGCAGTTCTTC
V: TRBV12-3/TRBV12-4; size: .; D: .; J: TRBJ1-2; CDR3: CASSLDRRSGYTF; DNA: TGTGCCAGCAGTTTAGACAGGCGGAGTGGCTACACCTTC
V: TRBV28; size: .; D: TRBD2; J: TRBJ2-7; CDR3: CASSPSGSPVYEQYF; DNA: TGTGCCAGCAGTCCGAGCGGGAGTCCAGTCTACGAGCAGTACTTC
V: TRBV5-1; size: few; D: .; J: TRBJ2-3; CDR3: CASSHRDPWDGGYAYF; DNA: TGCGCCAGCAGCCACCGGGACCCCTGGGACGGGGGATACGCGTATTTT
V: TRBV28; size: .; D: .; J: TRBJ2-4; CDR3: CASSLRGIQYF; DNA: TGTGCCAGCAGCCTCCGGGGGATTCAGTACTTC